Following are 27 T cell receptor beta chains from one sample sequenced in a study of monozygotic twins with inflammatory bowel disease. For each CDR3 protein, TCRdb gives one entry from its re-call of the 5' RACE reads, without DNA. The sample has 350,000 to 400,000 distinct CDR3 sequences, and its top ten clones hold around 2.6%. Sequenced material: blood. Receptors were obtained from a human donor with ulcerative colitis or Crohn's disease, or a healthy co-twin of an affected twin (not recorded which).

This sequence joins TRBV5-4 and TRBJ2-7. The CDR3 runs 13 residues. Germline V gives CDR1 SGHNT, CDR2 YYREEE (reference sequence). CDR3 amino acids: CASRGGSTYEQYF. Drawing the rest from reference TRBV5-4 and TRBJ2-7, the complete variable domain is ETGVTQSPTHLIKTRGQQVTLRCSSQSGHNTVSWYQQALGQGPQFIFQYYREEENGRGNFPPRFSGLQFPNYSSELNVNALELDDSALYLCASRGGSTYEQYFGPGTRLTVT.

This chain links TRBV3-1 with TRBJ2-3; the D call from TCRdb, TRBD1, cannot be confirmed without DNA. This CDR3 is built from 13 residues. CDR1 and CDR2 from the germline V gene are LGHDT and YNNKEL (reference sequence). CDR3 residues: CASRDTNTDTQYF.

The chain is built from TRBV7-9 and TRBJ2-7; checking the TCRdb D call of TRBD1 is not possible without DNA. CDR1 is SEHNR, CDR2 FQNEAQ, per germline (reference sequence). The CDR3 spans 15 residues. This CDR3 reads CASSPLPVTNYEQYF.

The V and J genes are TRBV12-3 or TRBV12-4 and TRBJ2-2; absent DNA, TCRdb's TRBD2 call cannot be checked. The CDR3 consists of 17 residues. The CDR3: CASSSVLAETNTGELFF.

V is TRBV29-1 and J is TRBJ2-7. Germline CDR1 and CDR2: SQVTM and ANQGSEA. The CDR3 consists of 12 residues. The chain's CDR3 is CSVENRDYEQYF.

CDR3 loop: CASSLANTEYEQYF. V gene TRBV7-2 combines with J gene TRBJ2-7. The CDR3 runs to 14 residues. Germline CDR1 and CDR2: SGHTA and FQGNSA.

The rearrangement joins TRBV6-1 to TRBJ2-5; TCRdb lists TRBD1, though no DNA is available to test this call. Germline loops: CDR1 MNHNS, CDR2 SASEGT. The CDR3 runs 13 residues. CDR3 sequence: CASSSTGHETQYF.

CDR3 in amino acids: CASSLGGRGHEQYF. The chain combines TRBV7-6 with TRBJ2-7; TCRdb selects TRBD1, and the lack of DNA leaves this call unchecked. This CDR3 is 14 amino acids long. The germline CDR1 and CDR2 sequences are SGHVS and FNYEAQ.

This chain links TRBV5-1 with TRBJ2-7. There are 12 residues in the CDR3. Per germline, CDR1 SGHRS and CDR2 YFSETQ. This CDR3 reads CASSLDLWEQYF.

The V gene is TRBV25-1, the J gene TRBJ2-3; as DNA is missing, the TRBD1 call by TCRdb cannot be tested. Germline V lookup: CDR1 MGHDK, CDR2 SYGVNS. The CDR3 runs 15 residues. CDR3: CASSSWTGSTDTQYF.

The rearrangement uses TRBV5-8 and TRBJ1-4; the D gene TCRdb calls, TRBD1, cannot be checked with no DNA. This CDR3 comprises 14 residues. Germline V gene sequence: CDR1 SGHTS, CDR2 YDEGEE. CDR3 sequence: CASSATGGREKLFF.

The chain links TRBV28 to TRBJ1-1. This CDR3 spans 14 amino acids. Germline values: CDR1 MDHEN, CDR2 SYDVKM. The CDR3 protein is CASNGGTANTEAFF.

The CDR3 is CASSWDSIHEQFF. J is TRBJ2-1 and V is TRBV5-6. CDR3 length: 13 residues. Germline V CDR1 and CDR2: SGHDT, YYEEEE. Together with reference TRBV5-6 and TRBJ2-1, the CDR3 gives the full variable domain: DAGVTQSPTHLIKTRGQQVTLRCSPKSGHDTVSWYQQALGQGPQFIFQYYEEEERQRGNFPDRFSGHQFPNYSSELNVNALLLGDSALYLCASSWDSIHEQFFGPGTRLTVL.

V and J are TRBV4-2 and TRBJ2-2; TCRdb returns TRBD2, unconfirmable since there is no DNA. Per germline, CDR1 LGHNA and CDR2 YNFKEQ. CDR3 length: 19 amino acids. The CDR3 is CASSNTGTSDSTDTGELFF.

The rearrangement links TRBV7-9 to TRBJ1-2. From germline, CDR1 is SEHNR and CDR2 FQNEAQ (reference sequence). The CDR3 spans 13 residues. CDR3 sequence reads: CASSLGWTYGYTF. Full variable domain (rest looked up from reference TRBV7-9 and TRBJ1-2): DTGVSQNPRHKITKRGQNVTFRCDPISEHNRLYWYRQTLGQGPEFLTYFQNEAQLEKSRLLSDRFSAERPKGSFSTLEIQRTEQGDSAMYLCASSLGWTYGYTFGSGTRLTVV.

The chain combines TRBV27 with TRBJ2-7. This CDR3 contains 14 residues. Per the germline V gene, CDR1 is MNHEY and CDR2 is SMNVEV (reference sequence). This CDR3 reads CASSMWGTHYEQYF.

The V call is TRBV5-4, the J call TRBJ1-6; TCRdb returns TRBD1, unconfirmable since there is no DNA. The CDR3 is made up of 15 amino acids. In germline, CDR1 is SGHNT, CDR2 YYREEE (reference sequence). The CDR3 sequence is CASSLMGVINSPLHF.

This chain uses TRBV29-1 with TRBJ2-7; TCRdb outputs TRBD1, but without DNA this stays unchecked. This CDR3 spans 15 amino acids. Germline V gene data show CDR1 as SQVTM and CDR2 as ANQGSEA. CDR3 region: CSVEDPGSPSNEQYF.

CDR3 region: CATSESRIDYNEQFF. The V gene is TRBV24-1, the J gene TRBJ2-1. The CDR3 totals 15 residues. Germline V gene lookup returns CDR1 KGHDR and CDR2 SFDVKD.

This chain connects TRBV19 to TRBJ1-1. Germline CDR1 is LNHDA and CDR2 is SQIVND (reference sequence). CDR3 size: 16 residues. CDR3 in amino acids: CATTPFLRAMNTEAFF.

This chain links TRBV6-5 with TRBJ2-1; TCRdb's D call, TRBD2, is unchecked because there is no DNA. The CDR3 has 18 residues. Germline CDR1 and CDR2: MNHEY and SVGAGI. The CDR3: CASSYSPTSGGVNNEQFF.

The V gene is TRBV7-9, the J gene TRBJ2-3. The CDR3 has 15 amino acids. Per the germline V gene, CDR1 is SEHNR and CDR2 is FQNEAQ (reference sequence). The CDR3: CASSLTGRMTDTQYF.

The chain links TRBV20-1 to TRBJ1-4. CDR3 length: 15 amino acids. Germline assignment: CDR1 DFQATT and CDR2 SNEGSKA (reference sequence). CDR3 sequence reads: CSARDLASDQEKLFF.

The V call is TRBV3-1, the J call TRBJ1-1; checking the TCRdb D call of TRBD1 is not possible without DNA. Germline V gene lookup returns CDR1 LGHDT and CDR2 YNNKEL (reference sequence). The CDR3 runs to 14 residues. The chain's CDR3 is CASSQGQGNTEAFF.

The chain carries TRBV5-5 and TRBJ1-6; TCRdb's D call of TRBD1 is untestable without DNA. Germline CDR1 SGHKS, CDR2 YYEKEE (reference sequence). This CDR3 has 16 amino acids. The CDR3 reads CASSLRVTGRNSPLHF.

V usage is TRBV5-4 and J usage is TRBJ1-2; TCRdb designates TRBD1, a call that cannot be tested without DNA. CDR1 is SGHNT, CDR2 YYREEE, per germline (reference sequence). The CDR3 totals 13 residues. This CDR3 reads CASSFGILYGYTF. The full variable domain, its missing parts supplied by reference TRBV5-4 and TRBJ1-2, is ETGVTQSPTHLIKTRGQQVTLRCSSQSGHNTVSWYQQALGQGPQFIFQYYREEENGRGNFPPRFSGLQFPNYSSELNVNALELDDSALYLCASSFGILYGYTFGSGTRLTVV.

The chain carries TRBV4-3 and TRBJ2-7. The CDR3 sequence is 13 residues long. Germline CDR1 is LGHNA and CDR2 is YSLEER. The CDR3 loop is CASSQFLGYEQYF.